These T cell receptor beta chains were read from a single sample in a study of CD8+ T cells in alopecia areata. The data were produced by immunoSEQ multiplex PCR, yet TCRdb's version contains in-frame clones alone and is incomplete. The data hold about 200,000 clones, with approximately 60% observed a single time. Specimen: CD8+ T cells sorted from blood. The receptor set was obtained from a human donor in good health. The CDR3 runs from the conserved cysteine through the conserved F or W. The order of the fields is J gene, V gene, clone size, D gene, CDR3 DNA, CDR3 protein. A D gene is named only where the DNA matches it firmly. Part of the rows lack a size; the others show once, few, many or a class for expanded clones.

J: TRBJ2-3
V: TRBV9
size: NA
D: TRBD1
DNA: TGTGCCAGCAGCCCCGGGGACAGGGGCACAGATACGCAGTATTTT
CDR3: CASSPGDRGTDTQYF

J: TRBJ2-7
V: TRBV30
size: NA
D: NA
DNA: TGTGCCTGGAGGGGGGTGCAGGGTAACTCCTACGAGCAGTACTTC
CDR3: CAWRGVQGNSYEQYF

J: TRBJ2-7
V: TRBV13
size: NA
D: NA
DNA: TGTGCCAGCAGCCCCAGCCAAACCTACGAGCAGTACTTC
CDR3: CASSPSQTYEQYF

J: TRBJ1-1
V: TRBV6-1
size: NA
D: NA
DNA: TGTGCCAGCAGTGCCACTGAAGCTTTCTTT
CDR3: CASSATEAFF

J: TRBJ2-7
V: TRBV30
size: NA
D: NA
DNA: TGTGCCTGGAGTGTCCCACGGTCCTACTCCTACGAGCAGTACTTC
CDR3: CAWSVPRSYSYEQYF

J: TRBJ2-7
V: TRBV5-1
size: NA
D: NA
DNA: TGCGCCAGCAGCTTGGGAGAGGGATCGGGCGAGCAGTACTTC
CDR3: CASSLGEGSGEQYF

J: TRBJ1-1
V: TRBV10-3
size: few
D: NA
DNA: TGTGCCATCAGTGAACAGGGTACCACTGAAGCTTTCTTT
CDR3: CAISEQGTTEAFF

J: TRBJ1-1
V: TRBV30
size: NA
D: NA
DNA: TGTGCCTGGAAGGGAAACACTGAAGCTTTCTTT
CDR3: CAWKGNTEAFF

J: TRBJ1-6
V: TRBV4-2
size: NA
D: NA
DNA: TGTGCCAGCAGCCAAGTTTTGTATGACAGGTATCGCAATTCACCCCTCCACTTT
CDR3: CASSQVLYDRYRNSPLHF

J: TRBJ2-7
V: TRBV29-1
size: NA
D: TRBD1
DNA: TGCAGCGTTGGATCGACAGGGGACGAGCAGTACTTC
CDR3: CSVGSTGDEQYF

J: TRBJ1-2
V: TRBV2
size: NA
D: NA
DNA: TGTGCCATCAGTGCCGGGAATGGGGGCTACACCTTC
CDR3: CAISAGNGGYTF

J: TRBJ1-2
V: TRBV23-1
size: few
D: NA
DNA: TGCGCCAGCAATCCCAAGAGGGACGAATCCTATGGCTACACCTTC
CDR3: CASNPKRDESYGYTF

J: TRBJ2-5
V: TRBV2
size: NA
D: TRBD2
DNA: TGTGCCAGCGACGACGGGGGGGAACAAGAGACCCAGTACTTC
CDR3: CASDDGGEQETQYF

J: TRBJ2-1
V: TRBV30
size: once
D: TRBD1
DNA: TGTGCCTGGAGTGTACAGGGGCCGGCTGAGCAGTTCTTC
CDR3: CAWSVQGPAEQFF

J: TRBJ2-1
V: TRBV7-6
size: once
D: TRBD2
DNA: TGTGCCAGCAGCTCGAGCGGGGGATCCTACAATGAGCAGTTCTTC
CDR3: CASSSSGGSYNEQFF

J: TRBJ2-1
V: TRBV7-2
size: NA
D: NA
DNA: TGTGCCAGCAGCTTAGTTAGCGTGACCTACAATGAGCAGTTCTTC
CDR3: CASSLVSVTYNEQFF

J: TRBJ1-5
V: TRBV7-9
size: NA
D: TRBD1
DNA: TGTGCCAGCAGCAGCGACAGGGACAATCAGCCCCAGCATTTT
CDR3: CASSSDRDNQPQHF

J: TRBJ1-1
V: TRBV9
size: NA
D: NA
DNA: TGTGCCAGCAGCCAAGGCCGACGGGGCAACACTGAAGCTTTCTTT
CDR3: CASSQGRRGNTEAFF

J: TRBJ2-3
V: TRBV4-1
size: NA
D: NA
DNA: TGCGCCAGCAGCCAAGATCCAGGGGATACGCAGTATTTT
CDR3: CASSQDPGDTQYF

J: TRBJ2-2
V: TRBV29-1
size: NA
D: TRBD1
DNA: TGCAGCGTTACACAGGGGTCCGGGGAGCTGTTTTTT
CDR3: CSVTQGSGELFF

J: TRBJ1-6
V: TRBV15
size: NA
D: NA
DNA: TGTGCCACCAGCATAGGGGTGGGGGTGTCACCCCTCCACTTT
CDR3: CATSIGVGVSPLHF

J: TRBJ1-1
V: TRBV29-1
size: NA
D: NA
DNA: TGCAGCGTCGCCGGGACAACGGGAAACACTGAAGCTTTCTTT
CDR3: CSVAGTTGNTEAFF

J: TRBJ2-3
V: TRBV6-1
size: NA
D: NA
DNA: TGTGCCAGCAGTGATGGGCCTATCGGGTCGGATACGCAGTATTTT
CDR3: CASSDGPIGSDTQYF

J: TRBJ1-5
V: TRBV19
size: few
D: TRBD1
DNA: TGTGCCAGTAGGACAGGGAATCAGCCCCAGCATTTT
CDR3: CASRTGNQPQHF

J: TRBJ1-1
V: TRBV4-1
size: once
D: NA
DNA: TGCGCCAGCAGCCAAGGGTCTGGCTTGTACACTGAAGCTTTCTTT
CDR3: CASSQGSGLYTEAFF

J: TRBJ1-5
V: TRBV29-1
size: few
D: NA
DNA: TGCAGCGTCCGCCCTAAGAGCAATCAGCCCCAGCATTTT
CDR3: CSVRPKSNQPQHF

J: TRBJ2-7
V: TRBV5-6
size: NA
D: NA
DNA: TGTGCCAGCTCTACCAATCACGAGCAGTACTTC
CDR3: CASSTNHEQYF

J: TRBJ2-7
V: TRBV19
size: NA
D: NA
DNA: TGTGCCTCCTCTTGGGGTTACGAGCAGTACTTC
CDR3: CASSWGYEQYF

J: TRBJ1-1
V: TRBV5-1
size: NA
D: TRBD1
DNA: TGCGCCAGCAGCCAGGGACAGGCCATGAACACTGAAGCTTTCTTT
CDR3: CASSQGQAMNTEAFF

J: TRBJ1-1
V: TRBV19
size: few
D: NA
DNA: TGTGCCAGTAGTATTGGGTTGGACACTGAAGCTTTCTTT
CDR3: CASSIGLDTEAFF

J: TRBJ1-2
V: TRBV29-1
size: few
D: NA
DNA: TGCAGCGTTGAATATGGACGGAGTGACGGCTACACCTTC
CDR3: CSVEYGRSDGYTF

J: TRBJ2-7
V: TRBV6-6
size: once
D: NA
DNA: TGTGCCAGCAGTTACCTGGCCGGGGGCCGGGAGCAGTACTTC
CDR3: CASSYLAGGREQYF

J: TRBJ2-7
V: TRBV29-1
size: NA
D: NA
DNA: TGCAGCGTTGAAAGGGCGGATTACGAGCAGTACTTC
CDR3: CSVERADYEQYF

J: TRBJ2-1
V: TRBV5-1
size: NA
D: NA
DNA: TGCGCCAGCAGCTTCATAGGAGATTACAATGAGCAGTTCTTC
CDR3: CASSFIGDYNEQFF

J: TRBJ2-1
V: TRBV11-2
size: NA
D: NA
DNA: TGTGCCAGCAGTACCCCTGCGGGAAGCTCCTACAATGAGCAGTTCTTC
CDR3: CASSTPAGSSYNEQFF

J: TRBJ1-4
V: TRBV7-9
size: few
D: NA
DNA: TGTGCCAGCAGGGTCGCCAGCACCCAGGGAGATGAAAAACTGTTTTTT
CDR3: CASRVASTQGDEKLFF

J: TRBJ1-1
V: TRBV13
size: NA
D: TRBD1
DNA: TGTGCCAGCAGTGCCGGACAGGGGAACACTGAAGCTTTCTTT
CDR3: CASSAGQGNTEAFF

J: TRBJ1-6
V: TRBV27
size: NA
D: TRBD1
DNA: TGTGCCAGCAGTTTAGGGGACAGTAATTCACCCCTCCACTTT
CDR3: CASSLGDSNSPLHF

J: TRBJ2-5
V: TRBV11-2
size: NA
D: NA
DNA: TGTGCCAGCAGCCTAGGCGGGTTTAAAGAGACCCAGTACTTC
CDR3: CASSLGGFKETQYF

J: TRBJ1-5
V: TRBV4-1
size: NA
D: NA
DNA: TGCGCCAGCAGCCAAGGTAAAGTTTGGGGCAATCAGCCCCAGCATTTT
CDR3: CASSQGKVWGNQPQHF

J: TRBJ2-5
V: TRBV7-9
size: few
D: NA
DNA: TGTGCCAGCAGCCCACCTCACAGGGTTAGCGGCCAAGAGACCCAGTACTTC
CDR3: CASSPPHRVSGQETQYF

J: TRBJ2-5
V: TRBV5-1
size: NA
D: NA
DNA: TGCGCCAGCAGCTCTGGAGACCGAGAGACCCAGTACTTC
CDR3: CASSSGDRETQYF

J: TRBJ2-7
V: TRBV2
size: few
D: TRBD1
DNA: TGTGCCACCCGGGGGGACAGGGGCTACGAGCAGTACTTC
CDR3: CATRGDRGYEQYF

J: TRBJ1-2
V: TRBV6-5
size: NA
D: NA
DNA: TGTGCCAGCAGCACAGGGAGTTTCTATGGCTACACCTTC
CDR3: CASSTGSFYGYTF

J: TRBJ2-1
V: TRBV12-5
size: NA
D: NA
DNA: TGTGCTAGTGGTTCGCTGCGGTTCTTC
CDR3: CASGSLRFF

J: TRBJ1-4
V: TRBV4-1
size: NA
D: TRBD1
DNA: TGCGCCAGCAGCCAGGACGGGACAGGAACAAATGAAAAACTGTTTTTT
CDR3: CASSQDGTGTNEKLFF

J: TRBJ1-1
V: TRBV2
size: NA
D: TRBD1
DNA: TGTGCCAGCAGGGAGGGACAGGGCCTTACTGAAGCTTTCTTT
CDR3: CASREGQGLTEAFF

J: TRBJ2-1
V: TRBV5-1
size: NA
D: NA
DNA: TGCGCCAGCAGCCGGGGGTACAATGAGCAGTTCTTC
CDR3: CASSRGYNEQFF

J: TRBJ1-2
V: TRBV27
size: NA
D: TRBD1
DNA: TGTGCCAGCAGACCCAACGGACAGGGGATCGGCTACACCTTC
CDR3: CASRPNGQGIGYTF

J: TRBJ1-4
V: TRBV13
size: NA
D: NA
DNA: TGTGCCAGCAGCGGCGCCTCGGGGGGCCTTAATGAAAAACTGTTTTTT
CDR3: CASSGASGGLNEKLFF

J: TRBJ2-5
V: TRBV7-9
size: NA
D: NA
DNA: TGTGCCAGCAGCTTAGAGTTCGTGGAGACCCAGTACTTC
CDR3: CASSLEFVETQYF

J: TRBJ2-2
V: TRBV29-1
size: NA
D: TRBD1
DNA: TGCAGCGGCTCCGGGACAGGAGAACACACCGGGGAGCTGTTTTTT
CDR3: CSGSGTGEHTGELFF

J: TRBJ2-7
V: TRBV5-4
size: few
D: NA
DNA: TGTGCCAGCAGCTTGGGCAGAGACACCCGCGAGCAGTACTTC
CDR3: CASSLGRDTREQYF

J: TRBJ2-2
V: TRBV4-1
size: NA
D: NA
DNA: TGCGCCAGCAGCAAAGGACAGAACACCGGGGAGCTGTTTTTT
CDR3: CASSKGQNTGELFF

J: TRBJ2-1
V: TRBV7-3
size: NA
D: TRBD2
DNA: TGTGCCAGCAGCTCACTAGCGGGGTTCTACAATGAGCAGTTCTTC
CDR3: CASSSLAGFYNEQFF

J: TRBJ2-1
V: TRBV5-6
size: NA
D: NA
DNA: TGTGCCAGCAGCTTCCAGGGAGTGGCCAATGAGCAGTTCTTC
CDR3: CASSFQGVANEQFF

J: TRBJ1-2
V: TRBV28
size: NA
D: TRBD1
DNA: TGTGCCAGCAGTTTCTTAAACCGACAGGGGTTCTATGGCTACACCTTC
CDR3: CASSFLNRQGFYGYTF